These T cell receptor beta chains were read from a single sample in a study of CD8+ T cells in alopecia areata. Produced via immunoSEQ multiplex PCR; TCRdb's table is partial and in-frame only. Of about 300,000 clones in the sample, 58% were seen once. The source material was CD4+ T cells sorted from blood, sampled at week 24, from a patient treated with tofacitinib. The receptors originated from a human donor with alopecia areata. The CDR3 runs from the conserved cysteine through the conserved F or W. The D gene is left open where the match is weak. Where a row states a size, it is once, few, many or the class of an expanded clone; other rows omit it.

>NA|NA|TRBV5-1|TRBJ1-2
CASSPEAGNYGYTF
TGCGCCAGCAGCCCGGAGGCGGGAAACTATGGCTACACCTTC
>TRBD2|NA|TRBV5-4|TRBJ2-1
CASSLFASGTMKQFF
TGTGCCAGCAGCTTATTTGCTAGCGGCACAATGAAGCAGTTCTTC
>NA|NA|TRBV29-1|TRBJ1-2
CSVESARTEANYGYTF
TGCAGCGTTGAGTCGGCTAGGACAGAAGCTAACTATGGCTACACCTTC
>NA|NA|TRBV9|TRBJ1-2
CASSVESRSVHGYTF
TGTGCCAGCAGCGTAGAGTCTCGGTCAGTCCACGGCTACACCTTC
>NA|NA|TRBV4-1|TRBJ2-4
CASGDPPAKNIQYF
TGCGCCAGCGGCGACCCCCCAGCCAAAAACATTCAGTACTTC
>NA|NA|TRBV30|TRBJ1-2
CAWSKQYYGYTF
TGTGCCTGGAGTAAACAGTACTATGGCTACACCTTC
>NA|NA|TRBV4-1|TRBJ2-5
CASSQVARSETQYF
TGCGCCAGCAGCCAAGTGGCGAGATCGGAGACCCAGTACTTC
>NA|few|TRBV18|TRBJ1-4
CASSPQGRNEKLFF
TGTGCCAGCTCACCGCAGGGGCGCAATGAAAAACTGTTTTTT
>NA|NA|TRBV6-1|TRBJ2-3
CASSDGARDTQYF
TGTGCCAGCAGTGATGGGGCGCGAGATACGCAGTATTTT
>NA|few|TRBV5-1|TRBJ2-5
CASSLGQETQYF
TGCGCCAGCAGCTTGGGCCAAGAGACCCAGTACTTC